Below, 10 T cell receptor beta chains from the same sample are listed, as sequenced in a study of shared clonotypes between healthy human individuals. This table comes from immunoSEQ multiplex PCR, and its TCRdb copy is limited to in-frame clones, with some not included. Of 2 million or so clones in the sample, roughly 96% were seen once. Sample: naive CD4+ T cells sorted from blood. Subset here: CD45RA+ positively selected. These receptors were collected from a man aged 18 to 29 in good health.

The chain carries TRBV4-1 and TRBJ2-1; 11 bases are shared with TRBD2. The CDR3 has 16 residues. V was pared by 4 bases and J by 7 bases, with 9 bases of the junction left unmatched. Germline V gene data show CDR1 as MGHRA and CDR2 as YSYEKL. The CDR3 here is CASSPGGSGRGNEQFF. For the CDR3, the DNA is TGCGCCAGCAGCCCCGGAGGTAGCGGGAGGGGGAATGAGCAGTTCTTC.

The chain links TRBV27 to TRBJ1-2; 7 bases fit TRBD1. The J segment lost 8 bases and the V segment lost 5 bases, leaving 14 bases of the junction unmatched. Germline CDR1 and CDR2: MNHEY and SMNVEV (reference sequence). This CDR3 is 15 amino acids long. In DNA, the CDR3 is TGTGCCAGCAGTCCTGTCAGTGAAGGGGGCAAAGGCTACACCTTC. Translating gives CASSPVSEGGKGYTF.

The genes are TRBV6-1 and TRBJ2-7; weak D call: TRBD1 (5 bases). V gave up 7 bases and J gave up 2 bases, with 9 bases separating them. The CDR3 consists of 12 residues. Per the germline V gene, CDR1 is MNHNS and CDR2 is SASEGT. CDR3 loop: CASTRQTYEQYF. The CDR3 nucleotides are TGTGCCAGCACGCGACAGACCTACGAGCAGTACTTC.

The chain employs TRBV28 and TRBJ1-4, with TRBD1 matching 9 bases. V lost 4 bases to trimming and J lost 8 bases; unmatched junction nucleotides: 5. Germline V gives CDR1 MDHEN, CDR2 SYDVKM. The CDR3 contains 14 residues. CDR3 residues: CASSSGTGPEKLFF. The DNA of the CDR3 is TGTGCCAGCAGTTCCGGGACAGGGCCCGAAAAACTGTTTTTT.

The chain couples TRBV7-3 to TRBJ2-5, with 7 bases that match TRBD2. Germline values: CDR1 SGHTA, CDR2 FQGTGA. With V trimmed by 6 bases and J by 5 bases, 6 bases remained unmatched. The CDR3 spans 13 residues. DNA for the CDR3: TGTGCCAGCAGGCTAGCGGTGGGGGAGACCCAGTACTTC. Amino acid sequence: CASRLAVGETQYF.

This sequence joins TRBV7-2 and TRBJ2-3, with 8 bases aligning to TRBD2. CDR1 SGHTA and CDR2 FQGNSA come from the germline V gene. Losses at the gene ends were 0 bases for V and 5 bases for J; bases not matched to a gene: 10. The CDR3 totals 17 residues. CDR3 DNA sequence: TGTGCCAGCAGCTTAGCGCGGGATAGCGGGGTGTTAGATACGCAGTATTTT. Its protein product is CASSLARDSGVLDTQYF.

The CDR3 reads CASSTHRTGALYGYTF. DNA for the CDR3: TGTGCCAGCAGCACCCATCGGACAGGGGCTCTCTATGGCTACACCTTC. The J gene is TRBJ1-2, the V gene TRBV7-2, with 9 bases matching TRBD1. With V trimmed by 5 bases and J by 4 bases, 11 bases remained unmatched. CDR3 size: 16 residues. Germline V gene lookup returns CDR1 SGHTA and CDR2 FQGNSA. Supplemented by reference TRBV7-2 and TRBJ1-2, the full variable domain reads GAGVSQSPSNKVTEKGKDVELRCDPISGHTALYWYRQSLGQGLEFLIYFQGNSAPDKSGLPSDRFSAERTGGSVSTLTIQRTQQEDSAVYLCASSTHRTGALYGYTFGSGTRLTVV.

The chain combines TRBV7-2 with TRBJ1-2; 8 bases align to TRBD1. In germline, CDR1 is SGHTA, CDR2 FQGNSA. With V trimmed by 3 bases and J by 4 bases, 4 bases remained unmatched. The CDR3 extends over 14 amino acids. CDR3 protein: CASSFPGQAYGYTF. CDR3 in DNA: TGTGCCAGCAGCTTCCCGGGACAGGCCTATGGCTACACCTTC.

This clone was seen a few times. The J gene is TRBJ2-1, the V gene TRBV19, with a weak D call TRBD1 (5 bases). Germline loops: CDR1 LNHDA, CDR2 SQIVND (reference sequence). The CDR3 sequence is 12 residues long. The germline V and J ends were trimmed by 3 bases and 6 bases, with 6 bases remaining between them. CDR3 amino acids: CASSIRGNEQFF. CDR3 DNA sequence: TGTGCCAGTAGTATTAGGGGCAATGAGCAGTTCTTC.

The chain carries TRBV12-5 and TRBJ2-3, with D maybe TRBD2 (5 bases). V lost 2 bases and J lost 1, with 19 bases in between. Germline loops: CDR1 LGHNT, CDR2 FRNRAP. The CDR3 totals 18 residues. The CDR3 region has the DNA TGTGCTAGTGGTTTGACGGGGAAAAACGAGGTCGGCACAGATACGCAGTATTTT. Translated: CASGLTGKNEVGTDTQYF.